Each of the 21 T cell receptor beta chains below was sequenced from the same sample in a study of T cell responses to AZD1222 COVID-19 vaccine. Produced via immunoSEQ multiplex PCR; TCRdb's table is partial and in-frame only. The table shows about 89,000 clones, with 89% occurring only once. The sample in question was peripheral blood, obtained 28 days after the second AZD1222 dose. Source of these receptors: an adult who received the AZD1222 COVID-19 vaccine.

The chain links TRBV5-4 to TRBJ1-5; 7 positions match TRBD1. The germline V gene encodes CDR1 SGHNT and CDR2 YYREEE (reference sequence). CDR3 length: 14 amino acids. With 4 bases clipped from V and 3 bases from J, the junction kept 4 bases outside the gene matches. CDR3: CASSIQGTNQPQHF. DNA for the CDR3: TGTGCCAGCAGCATACAGGGGACCAATCAGCCCCAGCATTTT. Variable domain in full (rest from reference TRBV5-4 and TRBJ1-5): ETGVTQSPTHLIKTRGQQVTLRCSSQSGHNTVSWYQQALGQGPQFIFQYYREEENGRGNFPPRFSGLQFPNYSSELNVNALELDDSALYLCASSIQGTNQPQHFGDGTRLSIL.

The CDR3: CTSSQDRGSNQPQHF. The CDR3 DNA follows: TGCACCAGCAGCCAAGATCGAGGCAGTAATCAGCCCCAGCATTTT. This chain joins TRBV1 and TRBJ1-5. TRBV1 is termed a pseudogene. CDR3 length: 15 amino acids.

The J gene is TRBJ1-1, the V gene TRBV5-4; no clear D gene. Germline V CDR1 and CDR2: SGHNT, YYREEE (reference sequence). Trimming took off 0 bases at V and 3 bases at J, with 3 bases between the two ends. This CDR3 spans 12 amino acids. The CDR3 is CASSLGHTEAFF. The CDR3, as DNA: TGTGCCAGCAGCTTGGGGCACACTGAAGCTTTCTTT. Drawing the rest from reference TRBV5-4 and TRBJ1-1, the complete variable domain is ETGVTQSPTHLIKTRGQQVTLRCSSQSGHNTVSWYQQALGQGPQFIFQYYREEENGRGNFPPRFSGLQFPNYSSELNVNALELDDSALYLCASSLGHTEAFFGQGTRLTVV.

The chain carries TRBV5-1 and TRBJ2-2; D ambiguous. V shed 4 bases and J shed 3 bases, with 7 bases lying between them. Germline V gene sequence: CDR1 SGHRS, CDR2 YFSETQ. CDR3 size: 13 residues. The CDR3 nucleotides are TGCGCCAGCAGCGGGCAAGACACCGGGGAGCTGTTTTTT. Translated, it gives CASSGQDTGELFF.

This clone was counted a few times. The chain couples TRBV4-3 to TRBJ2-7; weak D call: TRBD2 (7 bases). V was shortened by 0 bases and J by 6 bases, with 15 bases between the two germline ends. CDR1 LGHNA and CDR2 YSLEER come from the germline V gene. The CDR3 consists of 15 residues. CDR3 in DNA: TGCGCCAGCAGCCAAGAACCTGGGGGGGCTTCCGAGCAGTACTTC. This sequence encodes CASSQEPGGASEQYF.

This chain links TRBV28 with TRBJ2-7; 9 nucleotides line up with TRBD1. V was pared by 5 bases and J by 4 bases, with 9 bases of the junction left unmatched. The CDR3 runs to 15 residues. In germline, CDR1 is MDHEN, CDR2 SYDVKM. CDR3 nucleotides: TGTGCCAGCAGTCCATTATGGACAGGGGTGTACGAGCAGTACTTC. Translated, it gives CASSPLWTGVYEQYF.

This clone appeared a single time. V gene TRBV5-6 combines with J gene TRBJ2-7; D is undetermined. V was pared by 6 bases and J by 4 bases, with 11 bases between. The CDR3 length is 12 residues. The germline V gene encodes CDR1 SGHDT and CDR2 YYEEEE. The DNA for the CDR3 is TGTGCCAGCACTACCCTACAGTACGAGCAGTACTTC. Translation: CASTTLQYEQYF.

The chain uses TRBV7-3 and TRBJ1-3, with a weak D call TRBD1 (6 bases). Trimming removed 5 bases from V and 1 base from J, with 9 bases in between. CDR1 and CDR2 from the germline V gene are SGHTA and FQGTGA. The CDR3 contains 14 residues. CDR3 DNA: TGTGCCAGCAGCCTAGGGACATCTGGAAACACCATATATTTT. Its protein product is CASSLGTSGNTIYF.

The chain's CDR3 is CASSTRTASAFVGGYTF. The CDR3 DNA reads as TGTGCCAGCAGTACCCGGACAGCCTCCGCGTTTGTTGGTGGCTACACCTTC. The chain has TRBV6-2 or TRBV6-3 and TRBJ1-2; maybe TRBD1 (6 bases). V dropped 5 bases and J dropped 7 bases, with 26 bases sitting between them. The CDR3 contains 17 residues. CDR1 and CDR2 (germline): MNHEY, SVGEGT.

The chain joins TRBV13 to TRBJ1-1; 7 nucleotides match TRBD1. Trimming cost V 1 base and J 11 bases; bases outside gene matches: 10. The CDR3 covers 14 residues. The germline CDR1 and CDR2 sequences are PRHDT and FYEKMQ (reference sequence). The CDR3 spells CASSLEAGQTGAFF. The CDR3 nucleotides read TGTGCCAGCAGCTTAGAAGCAGGACAGACAGGGGCTTTCTTT.

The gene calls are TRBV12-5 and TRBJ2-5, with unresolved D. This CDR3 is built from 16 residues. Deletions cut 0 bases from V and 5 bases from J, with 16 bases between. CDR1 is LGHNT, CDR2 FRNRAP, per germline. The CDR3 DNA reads TGTGCTAGTGGTTTGGTAAAAGGGCTGCGTAGTGAGACCCAGTACTTC. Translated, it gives CASGLVKGLRSETQYF.

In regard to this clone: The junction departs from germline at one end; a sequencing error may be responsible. The CDR3 here is CASSRDLNQQFF. The CDR3 nucleotides are TGTGCCAGTTCCCGGGACCTCAATCAGCAGTTCTTC. The V gene is TRBV19, the J gene TRBJ2-1; D is possibly TRBD1 or TRBD2 (5 bases each). The CDR3 runs 12 residues. Germline V gene sequence: CDR1 LNHDA, CDR2 SQIVND (reference sequence).

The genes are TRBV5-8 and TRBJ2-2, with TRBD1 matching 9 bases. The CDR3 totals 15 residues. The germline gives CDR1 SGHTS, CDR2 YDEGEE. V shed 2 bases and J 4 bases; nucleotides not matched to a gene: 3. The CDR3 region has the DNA TGTGCCAGCAGCTTCGGGACAGGGTTCACCGGGGAGCTGTTTTTT. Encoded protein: CASSFGTGFTGELFF.

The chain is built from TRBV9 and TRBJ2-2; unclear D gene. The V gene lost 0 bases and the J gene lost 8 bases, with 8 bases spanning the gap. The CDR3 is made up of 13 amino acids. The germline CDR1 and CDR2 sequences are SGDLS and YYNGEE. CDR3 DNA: TGTGCCAGCAGCGTAGCTTGGGGTGGGGAGCTGTTTTTT. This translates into CASSVAWGGELFF. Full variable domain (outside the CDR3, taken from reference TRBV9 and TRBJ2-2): DSGVTQTPKHLITATGQRVTLRCSPRSGDLSVYWYQQSLDQGLQFLIQYYNGEERAKGNILERFSAQQFPDLHSELNLSSLELGDSALYFCASSVAWGGELFFGEGSRLTVL.

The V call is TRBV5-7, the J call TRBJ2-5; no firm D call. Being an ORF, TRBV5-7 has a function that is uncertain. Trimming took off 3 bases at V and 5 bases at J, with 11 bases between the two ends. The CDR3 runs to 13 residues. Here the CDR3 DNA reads TGTGCCAGCAGCTCCGGTGTGAAGGAGACCCAGTACTTC. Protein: CASSSGVKETQYF.

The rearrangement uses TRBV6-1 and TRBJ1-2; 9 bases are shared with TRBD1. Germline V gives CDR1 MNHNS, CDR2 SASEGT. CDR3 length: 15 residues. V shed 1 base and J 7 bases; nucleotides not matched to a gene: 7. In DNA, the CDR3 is TGTGCCAGCAGTGAAGGGGACAGGGTTACGGGTGGCTACACCTTC. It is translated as CASSEGDRVTGGYTF.

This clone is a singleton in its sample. CDR3 DNA: TGTGCCAGCAGCTTTGACCAGGGGGCTTATTCACCCCTCCACTTT. Its translation is CASSFDQGAYSPLHF. The V call is TRBV7-9, the J call TRBJ1-6, with 8 bases aligning to TRBD1. The CDR3 covers 15 residues. V shed 3 bases, J shed 8 bases, and the junction held 6 bases outside the gene matches. The germline V gene has CDR1 SEHNR and CDR2 FQNEAQ (reference sequence).

CDR3 coding DNA: TGTGCCAGCAGTTACTCTAAAAATCAGCCCCAGCATTTT. Its translation: CASSYSKNQPQHF. The V call is TRBV6-5, the J call TRBJ1-5; the D is unclear. In germline, CDR1 is MNHEY, CDR2 SVGAGI. This CDR3 is 13 amino acids long. The V gene lost 0 bases and the J gene lost 4 bases, with 4 bases spanning the gap.

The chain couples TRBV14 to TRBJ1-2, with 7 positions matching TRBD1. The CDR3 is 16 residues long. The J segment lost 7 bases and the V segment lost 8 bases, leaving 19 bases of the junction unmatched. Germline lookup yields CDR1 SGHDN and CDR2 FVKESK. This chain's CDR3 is CASSSAPATGRSGYTF. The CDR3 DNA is TGTGCCAGCTCCTCCGCTCCCGCGACAGGGCGGAGTGGCTACACCTTC.

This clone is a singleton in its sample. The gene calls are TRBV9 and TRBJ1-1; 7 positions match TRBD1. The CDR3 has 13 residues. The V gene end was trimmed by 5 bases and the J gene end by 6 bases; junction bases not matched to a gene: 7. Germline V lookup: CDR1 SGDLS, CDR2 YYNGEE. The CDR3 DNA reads TGTGCCAGCAGGGGACAGTATCTTTCTGAAGCTTTCTTT. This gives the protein CASRGQYLSEAFF.

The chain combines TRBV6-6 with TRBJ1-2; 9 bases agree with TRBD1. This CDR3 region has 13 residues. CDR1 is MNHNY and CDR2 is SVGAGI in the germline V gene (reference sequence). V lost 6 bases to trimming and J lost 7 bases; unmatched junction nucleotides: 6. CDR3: CASSYRGPGGYTF. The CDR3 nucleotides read TGTGCCAGCAGCTACAGGGGGCCCGGTGGCTACACCTTC.